The 12 T cell receptor beta chains presented below share a single source sample, sequenced in a study of cytomegalovirus exposure and HLA in healthy donors. The PCR made use of 60 Vbeta and 13 Jbeta primers. Measured with immunoSEQ multiplex PCR; TCRdb has only the in-frame clones, and not every one. The data contain approximately 140,000 clones, 70% to 85% of them singletons. Sequencing used PBMCs. Receptor source: a boy aged 2 to 10 in good health and CMV-seronegative.

CDR3 bases: TGTGCCAGCAGCTCGTACAGGGGGCTCGGGACCGGGGAGCTGTTTTTT. This translates into CASSSYRGLGTGELFF. J is TRBJ2-2 and V is TRBV7-2; 9 bases are a match to TRBD1. V was pared by 4 bases and J by 5 bases, with 8 bases of the junction left unmatched. This CDR3 has 16 residues. Looked up from germline, CDR1 is SGHTA and CDR2 is FQGNSA.

This clone was observed once. This chain joins TRBV13 and TRBJ2-1; a possible D gene is TRBD2 (5 bases). V shed 2 bases and J shed 6 bases, with 8 bases lying between them. In germline, CDR1 is PRHDT, CDR2 FYEKMQ (reference sequence). CDR3 length equals 13 residues. The CDR3 protein is CASSLTRVNEQFF. CDR3 DNA sequence: TGTGCCAGCAGCTTAACTAGGGTCAATGAGCAGTTCTTC.

This clone was seen only a few times. This CDR3 is CASFFKQKAAYEQYF. Written as DNA, the CDR3 is TGTGCCAGTTTTTTCAAGCAGAAGGCGGCATACGAGCAGTACTTC. The chain joins TRBV6-5 to TRBJ2-7; D ambiguous. Trimming left V 9 bases short and J 4 bases short, with 22 bases between. The CDR3 covers 15 residues. From germline, CDR1 is MNHEY and CDR2 SVGAGI.

V usage is TRBV7-9 and J usage is TRBJ2-5; tentative D call: TRBD2 (5 bases). The V end was cut by 2 bases, the J end by 7 bases, with 14 bases between. The CDR3 runs 14 residues. CDR1 is SEHNR and CDR2 is FQNEAQ in the germline V gene (reference sequence). DNA of the CDR3: TGTGCCAGCAGCTTAAAGACGGGATCGGGGACCCAGTACTTC. Its translation is CASSLKTGSGTQYF. Full variable domain (rest looked up from reference TRBV7-9 and TRBJ2-5): DTGVSQNPRHKITKRGQNVTFRCDPISEHNRLYWYRQTLGQGPEFLTYFQNEAQLEKSRLLSDRFSAERPKGSFSTLEIQRTEQGDSAMYLCASSLKTGSGTQYFGPGTRLLVL.

This chain connects TRBV15 to TRBJ2-7; tentative D call: TRBD2 (5 bases). The CDR3 is 14 residues long. V gave up 0 bases and J gave up 0 bases, with 6 bases separating them. Germline-derived CDR1 and CDR2 are LNHNV and YYDKDF (reference sequence). CDR3 nucleotide sequence: TGTGCCACCAGCAGAGATGGGAGCTCCTACGAGCAGTACGTC. This encodes CATSRDGSSYEQYV.

The chain recombines TRBV7-9 with TRBJ1-2; D remains unclear. In germline, CDR1 is SEHNR, CDR2 FQNEAQ (reference sequence). The germline V and J ends were trimmed by 2 bases and 4 bases, with 17 bases remaining between them. CDR3 length: 16 amino acids. The CDR3 DNA is TGTGCCAGCAGCTTACCCCAGGCAGGCGCTACCTATGGCTACACCTTC. This translates into CASSLPQAGATYGYTF.

A single count supports this clone. The chain couples TRBV29-1 to TRBJ1-6; 10 bases are a match to TRBD1. The CDR3 loop spans 15 amino acids. Germline V lookup: CDR1 SQVTM, CDR2 ANQGSEA. J was trimmed by 9 bases and V by 5 bases; bases with no gene match: 10. The CDR3 coding sequence is TGCAGCGTTCGAGGACAGGGGGGAGTTAGTTCACCCCTCCACTTT. Encoded protein: CSVRGQGGVSSPLHF.

The genes are TRBV30 and TRBJ1-3; D is uncertain. Trimming left V 2 bases short and J 3 bases short, with 11 bases between. The CDR3 is made up of 14 amino acids. Looked up from germline, CDR1 is GTSNPN and CDR2 is SVGIG (reference sequence). The CDR3 bases are TGTGCCTGGAGTAGAGGCCGAGGTGGAAACACCATATATTTT. Translating it yields CAWSRGRGGNTIYF. Combining the CDR3 with reference TRBV30 and TRBJ1-3 gives the whole variable domain SQTIHQWPATLVQPVGSPLSLECTVEGTSNPNLYWYRQAAGRGLQLLFYSVGIGQISSEVPQNLSASRPQDRQFILSSKKLLLSDSGFYLCAWSRGRGGNTIYFGEGSWLTVV.

This clone occurred a few times. At one of its ends the junction is not consistent with the germline gene, which may arise from a read error. The rearrangement joins TRBV7-9 to TRBJ2-5; D is unresolved. This CDR3 has 11 residues. The germline V gene encodes CDR1 SEHNR and CDR2 FQNEAQ (reference sequence). CDR3 sequence: CSSSILETQYF. Written as DNA, the CDR3 is TGTTCCAGCAGTATCCTGGAGACCCAGTACTTC.

This clone has only one observation. The rearrangement joins TRBV9 to TRBJ2-2, with 7 bases matching TRBD2. From germline, CDR1 is SGDLS and CDR2 YYNGEE. Germline trimming cut 1 base from V and 2 bases from J; bases unmatched to any gene: 8. This CDR3 has 17 residues. CDR3 sequence reads: CASSVPETSSNTGELFF. The CDR3 bases are TGTGCCAGCAGCGTACCCGAGACTAGCTCTAACACCGGGGAGCTGTTTTTT.

J is TRBJ2-7 and V is TRBV28; D may be TRBD1 (6 bases). The V gene's germline CDR1 is MDHEN and CDR2 SYDVKM. This CDR3 is 12 amino acids long. V was trimmed by 8 bases and J by 2 bases, leaving 10 bases between them. The CDR3 loop is CASQGGTYEQYV. The CDR3 nucleotides read TGTGCCAGCCAAGGGGGAACCTACGAGCAGTACGTC.

The chain has TRBV7-8 and TRBJ1-5; the D is unclear. The V gene's germline CDR1 is SGHVS and CDR2 FQNEAQ. Trimming left V 5 bases short and J 3 bases short, with 11 bases between. The CDR3 spans 14 residues. CDR3 in amino acids: CASSPRRDNQPQHF. In DNA form, the CDR3 reads TGTGCCAGCAGCCCCCGACGGGACAATCAGCCCCAGCATTTT.